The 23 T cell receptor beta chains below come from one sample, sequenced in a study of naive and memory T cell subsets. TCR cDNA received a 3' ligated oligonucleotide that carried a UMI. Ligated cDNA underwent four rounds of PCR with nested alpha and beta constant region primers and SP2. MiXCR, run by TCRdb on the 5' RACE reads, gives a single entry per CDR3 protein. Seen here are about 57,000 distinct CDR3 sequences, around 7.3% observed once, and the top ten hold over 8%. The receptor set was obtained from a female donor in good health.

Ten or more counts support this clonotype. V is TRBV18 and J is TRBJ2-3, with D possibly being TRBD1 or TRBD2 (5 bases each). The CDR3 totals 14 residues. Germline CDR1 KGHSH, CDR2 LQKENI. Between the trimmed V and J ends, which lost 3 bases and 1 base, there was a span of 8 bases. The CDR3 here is CASSPQGGTDTQYF. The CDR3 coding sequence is TGTGCCAGCTCACCGCAGGGAGGCACAGATACGCAGTATTTT. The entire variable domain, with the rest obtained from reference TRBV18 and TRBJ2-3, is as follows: NAGVMQNPRHLVRRRGQEARLRCSPMKGHSHVYWYRQLPEEGLKFMVYLQKENIIDESGMPKERFSAEFPKEGPSILRIQQVVRGDSAAYFCASSPQGGTDTQYFGPGTRLTVL.

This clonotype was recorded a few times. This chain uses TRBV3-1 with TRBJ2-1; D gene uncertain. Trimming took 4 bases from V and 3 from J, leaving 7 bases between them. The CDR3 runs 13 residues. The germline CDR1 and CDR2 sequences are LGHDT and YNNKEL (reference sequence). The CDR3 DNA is TGTGCCAGCAGCCGGACCCACTACAATGAGCAGTTCTTC. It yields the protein CASSRTHYNEQFF.

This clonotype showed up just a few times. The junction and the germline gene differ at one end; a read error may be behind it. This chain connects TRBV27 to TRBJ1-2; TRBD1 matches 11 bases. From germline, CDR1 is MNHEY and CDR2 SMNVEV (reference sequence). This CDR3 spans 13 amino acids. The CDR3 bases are TGTGCCAGCAGTTACGGACAGGGGGCTGGCGACACCTTC. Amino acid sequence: CASSYGQGAGDTF.

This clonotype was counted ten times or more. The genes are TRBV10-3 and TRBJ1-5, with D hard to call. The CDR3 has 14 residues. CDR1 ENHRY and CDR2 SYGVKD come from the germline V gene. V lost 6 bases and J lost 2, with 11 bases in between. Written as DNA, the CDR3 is TGTGCCATCAGGCCCGGGGAGGGCAATCAGCCCCAGCATTTT. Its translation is CAIRPGEGNQPQHF.

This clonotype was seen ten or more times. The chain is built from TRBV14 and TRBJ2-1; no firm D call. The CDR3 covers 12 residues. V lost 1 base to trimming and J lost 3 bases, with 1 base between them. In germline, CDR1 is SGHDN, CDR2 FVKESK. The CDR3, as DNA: TGTGCCAGCAGCCAAGGCTACAATGAGCAGTTCTTC. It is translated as CASSQGYNEQFF.

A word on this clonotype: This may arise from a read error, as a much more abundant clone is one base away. CDR3 coding DNA: TGTGCCTGGAGTGAACTGGCGGGGAACACCGGGGAGCTGTTTTTT. The encoded protein is CAWSELAGNTGELFF. The chain uses TRBV30 and TRBJ2-2; tentative D call: TRBD2 (5 bases). V shed 1 base and J shed 1 base, with 10 bases lying between them. The CDR3 loop spans 15 amino acids. Germline V lookup: CDR1 GTSNPN, CDR2 SVGIG (reference sequence).

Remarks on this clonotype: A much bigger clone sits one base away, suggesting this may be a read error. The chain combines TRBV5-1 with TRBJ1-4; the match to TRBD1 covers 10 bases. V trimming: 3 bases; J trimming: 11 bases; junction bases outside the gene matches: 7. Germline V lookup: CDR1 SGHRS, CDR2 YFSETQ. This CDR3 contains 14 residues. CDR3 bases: TGCGCCAGCAGCTACGAGGACAGGGGGGGCAAACTGTTTTTT. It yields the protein CASSYEDRGGKLFF.

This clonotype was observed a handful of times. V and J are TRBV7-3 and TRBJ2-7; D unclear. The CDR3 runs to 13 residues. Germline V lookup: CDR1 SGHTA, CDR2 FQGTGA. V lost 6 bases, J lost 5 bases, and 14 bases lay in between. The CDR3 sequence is CASSEAPVHEQYF. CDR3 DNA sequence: TGTGCCAGCAGTGAGGCCCCGGTACACGAGCAGTACTTC.

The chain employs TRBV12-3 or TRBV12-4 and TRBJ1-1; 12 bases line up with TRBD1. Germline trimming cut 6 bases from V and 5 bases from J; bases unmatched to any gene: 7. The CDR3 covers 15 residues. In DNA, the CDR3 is TGTGCCAGCAGCCAGGGACAGGGGGCTAGAACTGAAGCTTTCTTT. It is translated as CASSQGQGARTEAFF.

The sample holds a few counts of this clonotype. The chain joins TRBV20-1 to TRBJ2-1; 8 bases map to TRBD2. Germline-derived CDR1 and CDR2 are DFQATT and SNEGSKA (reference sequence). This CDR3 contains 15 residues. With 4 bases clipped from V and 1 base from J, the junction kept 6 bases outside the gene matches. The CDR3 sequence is CSATLAGRSYNEQFF. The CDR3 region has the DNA TGCAGTGCTACCTTAGCGGGGCGGTCCTACAATGAGCAGTTCTTC.

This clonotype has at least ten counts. The CDR3 reads CASSLLDGDYTQYF. The CDR3 DNA is TGCGCCAGCAGCCTTTTAGACGGGGACTACACGCAGTATTTT. The chain uses TRBV5-1 and TRBJ2-3, with 7 bases that match TRBD2. J gave up 9 bases and V 4 bases, and 11 bases lay outside the gene matches. The germline gives CDR1 SGHRS, CDR2 YFSETQ. This CDR3 is 14 amino acids long.

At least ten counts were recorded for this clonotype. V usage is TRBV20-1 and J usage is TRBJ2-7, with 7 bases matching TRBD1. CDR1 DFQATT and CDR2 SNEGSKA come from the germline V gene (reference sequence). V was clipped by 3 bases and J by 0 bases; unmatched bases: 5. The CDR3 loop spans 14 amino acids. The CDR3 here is CSASLPGGSYEQYF. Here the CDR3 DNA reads TGCAGTGCTAGCCTCCCAGGGGGCTCCTACGAGCAGTACTTC.

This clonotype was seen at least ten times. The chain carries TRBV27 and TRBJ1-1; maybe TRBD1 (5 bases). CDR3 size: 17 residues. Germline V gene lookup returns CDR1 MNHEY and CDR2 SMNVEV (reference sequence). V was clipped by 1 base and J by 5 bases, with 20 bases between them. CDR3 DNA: TGTGCCAGCAGTTTATGGGCCGGGACCCCCTTGGGGACTGAAGCTTTCTTT. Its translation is CASSLWAGTPLGTEAFF.

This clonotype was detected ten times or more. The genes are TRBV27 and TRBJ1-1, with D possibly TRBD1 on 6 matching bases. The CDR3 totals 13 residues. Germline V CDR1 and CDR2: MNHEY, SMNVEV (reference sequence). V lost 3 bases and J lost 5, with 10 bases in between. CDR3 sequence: CASSFRGETEAFF. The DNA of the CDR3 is TGTGCCAGCAGTTTTAGGGGGGAGACTGAAGCTTTCTTT.

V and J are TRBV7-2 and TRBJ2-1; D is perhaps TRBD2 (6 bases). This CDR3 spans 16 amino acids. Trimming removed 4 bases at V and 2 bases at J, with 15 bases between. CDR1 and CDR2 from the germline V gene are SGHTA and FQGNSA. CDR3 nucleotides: TGTGCCAGCAGCTATGGTCCGGGGGACGCCTACAATGAGCAGTTCTTC. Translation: CASSYGPGDAYNEQFF.

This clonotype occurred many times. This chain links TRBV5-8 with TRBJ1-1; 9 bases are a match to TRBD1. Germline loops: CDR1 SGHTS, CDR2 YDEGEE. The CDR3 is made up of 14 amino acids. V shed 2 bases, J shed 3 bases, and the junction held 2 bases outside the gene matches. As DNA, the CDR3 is TGTGCCAGCAGCTTCCGGGACAGGGACACTGAAGCTTTCTTT. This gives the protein CASSFRDRDTEAFF.

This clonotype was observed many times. The CDR3 is CSVGQTQETQYF. The CDR3 nucleotides are TGCAGCGTTGGACAGACCCAAGAGACCCAGTACTTC. V and J are TRBV29-1 and TRBJ2-5; maybe TRBD1 (5 bases). This CDR3 region has 12 residues. V lost 4 bases and J lost 1, with 7 bases in between. The germline gives CDR1 SQVTM, CDR2 ANQGSEA.

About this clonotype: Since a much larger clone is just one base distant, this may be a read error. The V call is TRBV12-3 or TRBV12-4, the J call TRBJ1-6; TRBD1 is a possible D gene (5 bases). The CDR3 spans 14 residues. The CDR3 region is CATRGAGGNSSLHF. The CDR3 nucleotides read TGTGCCACCCGAGGTGCCGGGGGGAATTCATCCCTCCACTTT.

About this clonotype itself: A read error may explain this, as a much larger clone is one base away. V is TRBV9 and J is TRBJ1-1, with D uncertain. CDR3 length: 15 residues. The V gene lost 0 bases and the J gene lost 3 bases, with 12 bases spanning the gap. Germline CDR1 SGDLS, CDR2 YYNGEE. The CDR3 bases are TGTGCCAGCAGCGTAGCTCTCCAGCCGGACACTGAAGCTTTCTTT. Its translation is CASSVALQPDTEAFF. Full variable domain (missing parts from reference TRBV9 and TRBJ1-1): DSGVTQTPKHLITATGQRVTLRCSPRSGDLSVYWYQQSLDQGLQFLIQYYNGEERAKGNILERFSAQQFPDLHSELNLSSLELGDSALYFCASSVALQPDTEAFFGQGTRLTVV.

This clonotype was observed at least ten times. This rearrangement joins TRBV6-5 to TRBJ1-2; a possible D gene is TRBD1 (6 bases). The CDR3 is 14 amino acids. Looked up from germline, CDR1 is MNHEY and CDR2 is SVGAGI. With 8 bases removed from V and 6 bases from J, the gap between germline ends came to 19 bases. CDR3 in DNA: TGTGCCAGCCAGGGGCAAGACGGAACAGATGGCTACACCTTC. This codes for CASQGQDGTDGYTF.

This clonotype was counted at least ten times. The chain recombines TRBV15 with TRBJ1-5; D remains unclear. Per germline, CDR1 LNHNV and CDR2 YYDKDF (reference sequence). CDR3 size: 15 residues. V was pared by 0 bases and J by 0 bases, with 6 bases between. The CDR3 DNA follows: TGTGCCACCAGCAGAGAAGTCGATAGCAATCAGCCCCAGCATTTT. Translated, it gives CATSREVDSNQPQHF.

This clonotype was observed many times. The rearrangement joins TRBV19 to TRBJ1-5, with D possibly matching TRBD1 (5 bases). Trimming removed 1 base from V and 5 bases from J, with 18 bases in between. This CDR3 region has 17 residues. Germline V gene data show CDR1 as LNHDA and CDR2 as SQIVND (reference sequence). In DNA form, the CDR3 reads TGTGCCAGTAGTATAGTTGACAGCAAACGACTCTATCAGCCCCAGCATTTT. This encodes CASSIVDSKRLYQPQHF.

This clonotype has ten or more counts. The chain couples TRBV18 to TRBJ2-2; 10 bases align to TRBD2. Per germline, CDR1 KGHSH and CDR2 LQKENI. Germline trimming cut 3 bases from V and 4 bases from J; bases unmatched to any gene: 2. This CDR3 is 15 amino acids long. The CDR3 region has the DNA TGTGCCAGCTCACCGGGACTAGCGAGCACCGGGGAGCTGTTTTTT. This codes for CASSPGLASTGELFF.